This entry lists 14 T cell receptor beta chains sequenced from one sample in a study of cytomegalovirus exposure and HLA in healthy donors. Assay: immunoSEQ multiplex PCR; the TCRdb copy retains only in-frame clones and omits some. This sample has approximately 130,000 clones, with roughly 84% found just once. The sequencing sample was made of PBMCs. These receptors were obtained from a woman aged 25 to 39 in good health and CMV-seronegative.

The chain recombines TRBV6-1 with TRBJ1-6, with 7 bases that match TRBD1. Germline V CDR1 and CDR2: MNHNS, SASEGT. J was trimmed by 10 bases and V by 5 bases; bases with no gene match: 8. The CDR3 is 14 residues long. CDR3 DNA sequence: TGTGCCAGCAGTTCTCGACAGGGTCACTCACCCCTCCACTTT. Translating it yields CASSSRQGHSPLHF.

This rearrangement joins TRBV7-2 to TRBJ2-3, with a possible D match to TRBD1 (6 bases). The V and J ends lost 2 bases and 2 bases respectively, with 17 bases between them. Looked up from germline, CDR1 is SGHTA and CDR2 is FQGNSA. The CDR3 contains 17 residues. CDR3 DNA: TGTGCCAGCAGCTTAAAGGCACAGGGCATATACACAGATACGCAGTATTTT. Translated: CASSLKAQGIYTDTQYF.

The chain links TRBV6-5 to TRBJ1-2, with D hard to call. Germline V lookup: CDR1 MNHEY, CDR2 SVGAGI. The CDR3 consists of 10 residues. Trimming removed 6 bases at V and 10 bases at J, with 9 bases between. DNA of the CDR3: TGTGCCAGCAGCCGGGAAGCCTACACCTTC. This codes for CASSREAYTF.

The genes are TRBV9 and TRBJ2-1, with TRBD2 as a possible D gene (5 bases). Germline V gene lookup returns CDR1 SGDLS and CDR2 YYNGEE. With 0 bases removed from V and 8 bases from J, the gap between germline ends came to 12 bases. The CDR3 spans 14 residues. CDR3 bases: TGTGCCAGCAGCGTAGGGGCTAGCAGCGATGAGCAGTTCTTC. Protein sequence: CASSVGASSDEQFF.

J is TRBJ1-2 and V is TRBV7-9; 12 nucleotides match TRBD1. The CDR3 length is 19 residues. Per the germline V gene, CDR1 is SEHNR and CDR2 is FQNEAQ (reference sequence). V shed 1 base and J 4 bases; nucleotides not matched to a gene: 13. In DNA form, the CDR3 reads TGTGCCAGCAGCTTAGGTTTTTCTGACGGGACAGGGGGCTTCTATGGCTACACCTTC. Protein: CASSLGFSDGTGGFYGYTF.

This chain's CDR3 is CASSADRTGEGNTIYF. The CDR3 DNA sequence: TGTGCCAGCAGCGCCGATAGAACAGGGGAAGGAAACACCATATATTTT. The rearrangement joins TRBV7-9 to TRBJ1-3; 7 nucleotides agree with TRBD1. Trimming cost V 5 bases and J 4 bases; bases outside gene matches: 11. Germline assignment: CDR1 SEHNR and CDR2 FQNEAQ (reference sequence). This CDR3 spans 16 amino acids. Full variable domain (remainder filled in from reference TRBV7-9 and TRBJ1-3): DTGVSQNPRHKITKRGQNVTFRCDPISEHNRLYWYRQTLGQGPEFLTYFQNEAQLEKSRLLSDRFSAERPKGSFSTLEIQRTEQGDSAMYLCASSADRTGEGNTIYFGEGSWLTVV.

This sequence joins TRBV4-2 and TRBJ2-5, with 10 bases lining up with TRBD2. Per germline, CDR1 LGHNA and CDR2 YNFKEQ. The CDR3 consists of 17 residues. V shed 0 bases, J shed 2 bases, and the junction held 6 bases outside the gene matches. Here the CDR3 DNA reads TGTGCCAGCAGCCAAGAGTTGGTAGCGGGGGGACAAGAGACCCAGTACTTC. Its protein product is CASSQELVAGGQETQYF.

This chain joins TRBV11-3 and TRBJ1-6; maybe TRBD1 (5 bases). CDR1 is SGHNT and CDR2 is YENEEA in the germline V gene. CDR3 length: 12 amino acids. V lost 4 bases and J 9 bases, leaving 7 bases between the germline ends. The CDR3 loop reads CASSSGGSPLHF. The CDR3 coding sequence is TGTGCCAGCAGCTCCGGGGGTTCACCCCTCCACTTT.

The rearrangement links TRBV6-5 to TRBJ1-1; 10 positions match TRBD1. CDR1 and CDR2 from the germline V gene are MNHEY and SVGAGI. This CDR3 contains 14 residues. The J segment lost 4 bases and the V segment lost 6 bases, leaving 5 bases of the junction unmatched. Here the CDR3 reads CASSMDRGSTEAFF. The CDR3 coding sequence is TGTGCCAGCAGCATGGACAGGGGGAGCACTGAAGCTTTCTTT.

The gene calls are TRBV5-4 and TRBJ2-5; D gene unclear. The J call is doubtful: the DNA matches TRBJ2-7 better. This CDR3 comprises 14 residues. Germline lookup yields CDR1 SGHNT and CDR2 YYREEE (reference sequence). The CDR3 nucleotides are TGTGCCAGCAGCTTGCTAGGAAAGACCTACGAGCAGTACTTC. Its translation is CASSLLGKTYEQYF.

Written as DNA, the CDR3 is TGCGCCAGCAGCGAACTTACAGGGTTTGACACTGAAGCTTTCTTT. The encoded protein is CASSELTGFDTEAFF. This rearrangement joins TRBV5-1 to TRBJ1-1; tentatively, D is TRBD1 (6 bases). CDR1 SGHRS and CDR2 YFSETQ come from the germline V gene. V was trimmed by 4 bases and J by 3 bases, leaving 16 bases between them. CDR3 size: 15 residues. The full variable domain, its missing parts supplied by reference TRBV5-1 and TRBJ1-1, is KAGVTQTPRYLIKTRGQQVTLSCSPISGHRSVSWYQQTPGQGLQFLFEYFSETQRNKGNFPGRFSGRQFSNSRSEMNVSTLELGDSALYLCASSELTGFDTEAFFGQGTRLTVV.

This clone was seen only a few times. The chain has TRBV7-9 and TRBJ2-5; a weak D match, TRBD1 (5 bases). This CDR3 contains 14 residues. Trimming removed 4 bases at V and 5 bases at J, with 14 bases between. Germline CDR1 reads SEHNR; CDR2 reads FQNEAQ (reference sequence). The CDR3 is CASSSFDSAETQYF. The CDR3, as DNA: TGTGCCAGCAGCTCATTCGACAGTGCGGAGACCCAGTACTTC.

V and J are TRBV6-1 and TRBJ2-7, with 9 bases identical to TRBD1. This CDR3 spans 14 amino acids. With 4 bases clipped from V and 4 bases from J, the junction kept 5 bases outside the gene matches. The germline gives CDR1 MNHNS, CDR2 SASEGT. The CDR3 DNA reads TGTGCCAGCAGTGCGGGACAGGGAACGTACGAGCAGTACTTC. Translated: CASSAGQGTYEQYF.

The chain uses TRBV27 and TRBJ2-7, with TRBD1 matching over 8 bases. V was clipped by 6 bases and J by 4 bases; unmatched bases: 8. The CDR3 has 14 amino acids. Per the germline V gene, CDR1 is MNHEY and CDR2 is SMNVEV (reference sequence). The CDR3 DNA sequence: TGTGCCAGCAGAGGTCAGGGGGCAAGGTACGAGCAGTACTTC. This gives the protein CASRGQGARYEQYF.